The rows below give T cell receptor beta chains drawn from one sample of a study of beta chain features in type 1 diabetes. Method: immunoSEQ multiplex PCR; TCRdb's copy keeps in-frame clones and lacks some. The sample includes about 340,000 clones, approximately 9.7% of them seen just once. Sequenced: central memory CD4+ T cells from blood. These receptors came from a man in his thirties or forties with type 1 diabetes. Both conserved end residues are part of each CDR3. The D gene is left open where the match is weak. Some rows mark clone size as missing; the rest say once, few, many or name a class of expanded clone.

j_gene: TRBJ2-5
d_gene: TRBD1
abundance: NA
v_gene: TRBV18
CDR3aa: CASSPPGTGGTQYF
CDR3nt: TGTGCCAGCTCACCACCCGGGACAGGGGGGACCCAGTACTTC

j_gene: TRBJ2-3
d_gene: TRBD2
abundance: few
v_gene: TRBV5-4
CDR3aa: CASSLTSAGDTQYF
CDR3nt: TGTGCCAGCAGCTTGACTAGCGCTGGAGATACGCAGTATTTT

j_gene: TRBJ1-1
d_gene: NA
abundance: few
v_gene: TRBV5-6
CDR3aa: CASSRFTPNTEAFF
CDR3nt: TGTGCCAGCAGCCGCTTTACGCCAAACACTGAAGCTTTCTTT

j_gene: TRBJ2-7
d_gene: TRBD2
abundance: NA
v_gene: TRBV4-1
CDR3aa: CASSQEGGLAGTYEQYF
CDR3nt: TGCGCCAGCAGCCAAGAAGGAGGACTAGCGGGGACCTACGAGCAGTACTTC

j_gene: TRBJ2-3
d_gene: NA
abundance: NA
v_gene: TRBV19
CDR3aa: CASSTRQFTDTQYF
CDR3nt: TGTGCCAGTAGTACCCGACAGTTCACAGATACGCAGTATTTT

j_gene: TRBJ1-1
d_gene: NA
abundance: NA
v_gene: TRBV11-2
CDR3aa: CASSSGQINTEAFF
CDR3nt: TGTGCCAGCAGCTCTGGACAGATTAACACTGAAGCTTTCTTT

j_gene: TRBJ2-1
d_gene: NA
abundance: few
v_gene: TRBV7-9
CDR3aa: CASSPPGSSYNEQFF
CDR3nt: TGTGCCAGCAGCCCTCCGGGGAGCTCCTACAATGAGCAGTTCTTC

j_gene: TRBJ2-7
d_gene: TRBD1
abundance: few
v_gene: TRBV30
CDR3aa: CAWSRQGAPYEQYF
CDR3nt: TGTGCCTGGAGCAGACAGGGGGCCCCCTACGAGCAGTACTTC

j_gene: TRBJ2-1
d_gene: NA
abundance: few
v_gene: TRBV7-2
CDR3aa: CASSLAYGAVYNEQFF
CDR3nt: TGTGCCAGCAGCTTAGCGTACGGGGCAGTTTACAATGAGCAGTTCTTC

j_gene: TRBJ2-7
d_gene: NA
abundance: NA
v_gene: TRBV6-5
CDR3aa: CASSEGSYEQYF
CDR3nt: TGTGCCAGCAGTGAGGGCTCCTACGAGCAGTACTTC

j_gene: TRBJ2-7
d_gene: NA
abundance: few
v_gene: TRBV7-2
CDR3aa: CASSLNSGGPEQYF
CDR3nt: TGTGCCAGCAGCCTAAATAGTGGAGGCCCCGAGCAGTACTTC

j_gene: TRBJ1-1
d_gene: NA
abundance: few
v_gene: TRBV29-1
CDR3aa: CSVAVGVRTEAFF
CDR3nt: TGCAGCGTTGCGGTAGGCGTGCGCACTGAAGCTTTCTTT

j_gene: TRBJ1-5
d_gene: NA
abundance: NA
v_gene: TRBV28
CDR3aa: CASSFEQRNQPQHF
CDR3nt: TGTGCCAGCAGTTTCGAACAGCGGAATCAGCCCCAGCATTTT

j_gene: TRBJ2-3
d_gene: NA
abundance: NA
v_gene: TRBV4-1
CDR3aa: CASSPPWGTTSTDTQYF
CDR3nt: TGCGCCAGCAGCCCACCGTGGGGGACCACTAGCACAGATACGCAGTATTTT

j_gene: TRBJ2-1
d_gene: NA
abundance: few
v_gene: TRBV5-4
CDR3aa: CASSSDFGRIVGSYNEQFF
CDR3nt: TGTGCCAGCAGCTCTGACTTTGGACGGATCGTGGGGTCCTACAATGAGCAGTTCTTC

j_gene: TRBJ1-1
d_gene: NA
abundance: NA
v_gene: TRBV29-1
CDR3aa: CSATGPNTEAFF
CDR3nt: TGCAGCGCCACAGGGCCGAACACTGAAGCTTTCTTT

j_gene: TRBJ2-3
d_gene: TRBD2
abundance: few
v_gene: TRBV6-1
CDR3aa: CASSEWGGDTQYF
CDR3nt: TGTGCCAGCAGTGAATGGGGGGGAGATACGCAGTATTTT

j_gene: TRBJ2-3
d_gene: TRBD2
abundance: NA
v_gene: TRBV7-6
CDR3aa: CASSLSPSGSTSTDTQYF
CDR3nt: TGTGCCAGCAGCTTATCGCCTAGCGGGAGTACTAGCACAGATACGCAGTATTTT